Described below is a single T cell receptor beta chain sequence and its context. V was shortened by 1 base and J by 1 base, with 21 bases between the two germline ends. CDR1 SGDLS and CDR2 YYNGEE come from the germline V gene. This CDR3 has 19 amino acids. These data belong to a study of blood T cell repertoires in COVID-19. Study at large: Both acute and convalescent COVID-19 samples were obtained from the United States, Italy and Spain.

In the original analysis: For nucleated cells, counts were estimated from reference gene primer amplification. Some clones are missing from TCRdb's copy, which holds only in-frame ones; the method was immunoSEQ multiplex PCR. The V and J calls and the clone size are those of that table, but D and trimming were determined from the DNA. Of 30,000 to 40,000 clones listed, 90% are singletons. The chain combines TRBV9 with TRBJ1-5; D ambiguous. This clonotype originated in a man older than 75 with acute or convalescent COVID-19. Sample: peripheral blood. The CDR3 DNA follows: TGTGCCAGCAGCGTAAAAAGCGACCCCGGGAGATGGAGCAATCAGCCCCAGCATTTT. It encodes CASSVKSDPGRWSNQPQHF.